The clone carrying this T cell receptor beta chain was recorded many times. Its antigen is not identified. Time point indicated: newly diagnosed GD, antithyroid drugs for less than 3 months. PBMC-extracted RNA yielded the TCR library. Graves' disease diagnoses used American Thyroid Association guidelines. The patients included were those that came from an endocrinology department in Xi'an, China. This entry comes from a study of regulatory T cells in long-lasting Graves disease. Assembly of TCR beta libraries relied on iRepertoire HTBI primers together with Arm-PCR of CDR3 regions. TCRdb independently ran MiXCR on the multiplex PCR reads; one entry per CDR3 protein. The sample lists about 470,000 distinct CDR3 sequences, around 14% seen once, with over 15% in the top ten. Study findings and constraints: Patients with persistent disease showed a bias toward TRBV28, TRBJ1-2 and TRBJ2-5.

Germline CDR1 is SEHNR and CDR2 is FQNEAQ (reference sequence). The CDR3 runs to 15 residues. With 5 bases clipped from V and 5 bases from J, the junction kept 5 bases outside the gene matches. This sample also belongs to another study, concerning T cells in Graves' hyperthyroidism and ophthalmopathy. As that report states: Orbital computed tomography and thyroid ultrasound, together with serum TRAb and thyroxine and clinical symptoms, were used for diagnoses.

The source of this sequence is a woman between 25 and 40 years old with Graves disease. The chain couples TRBV7-9 to TRBJ2-7; 14 nucleotides match TRBD2. Sequences were derived from peripheral blood mononuclear cells (PBMCs), sampled at new diagnosis, from a patient treated with antithyroid drugs. The CDR3 region is CASSMGTSGRNEQYF. In DNA form, the CDR3 reads TGTGCCAGCAGCATGGGGACTAGCGGGAGAAACGAGCAGTACTTC.